Shown below are 27 T cell receptor beta chains from a single sample sequenced in a study of post-analysis software for immune sequencing data. General study results and limits: Patients used several TRBV segments, including TRBV5-6, TRBV5-1 and TRBV20-1, more often than controls.

These receptors have no identified antigens. Tagging with unique molecular identifiers was a feature of the TCR beta cDNA libraries. One entry per CDR3 protein, called by TCRdb with MiXCR from the PCR reads. This table has hundreds of thousands of distinct CDR3 sequences, around 37% appearing once. The source material was blood. The source of these receptors is a girl between 5 and 17 years old with multiple sclerosis.

The chain joins TRBV30 to TRBJ2-1, with D uncertain. The DNA end lines up better with TRBJ2-7; the J call may be wrong. This CDR3 is 13 amino acids long. Germline CDR1 GTSNPN, CDR2 SVGIG (reference sequence). The CDR3 DNA is TGTGCCTGGACTCTGGCCGGGTACAATGAGCAGTACTTC. Translation gives CAWTLAGYNEQYF.

This clonotype has more than one count but fewer than ten. The rearrangement uses TRBV6-6 and TRBJ2-7, with D perhaps TRBD2 (5 bases). V lost 7 bases and J lost 1, with 17 bases in between. Germline values: CDR1 MNHNY, CDR2 SVGAGI (reference sequence). There are 15 residues in the CDR3. The CDR3 protein is CASTNPGDRSYEQYF. CDR3 DNA: TGTGCCAGCACAAACCCCGGGGATAGGTCCTACGAGCAGTACTTC.

This chain links TRBV12-3 or TRBV12-4 with TRBJ2-1; D is undetermined. V was clipped by 7 bases and J by 4 bases, with 17 bases between them. The CDR3 runs to 15 residues. The CDR3, as DNA: TGTGCCAGCACCTCCATTACGTCTGCTTACAATGAGCAGTTCTTC. Translating it yields CASTSITSAYNEQFF.

V usage is TRBV6-1 and J usage is TRBJ2-7; 7 positions agree with TRBD1. The CDR3 spans 15 residues. Germline CDR1 and CDR2: MNHNS and SASEGT. Losses at the gene ends were 7 bases for V and 4 bases for J; bases not matched to a gene: 13. The CDR3 DNA follows: TGTGCCAGCAATCTGCGTACGGGACAGACTTACGAGCAGTACTTC. This translates into CASNLRTGQTYEQYF.

In this sample, this clonotype turned up a few times. The genes are TRBV7-8 and TRBJ2-7, with D maybe TRBD1 (5 bases). Trimming removed 1 base from V and 0 bases from J, with 7 bases in between. The CDR3 extends over 14 amino acids. Germline CDR1 reads SGHVS; CDR2 reads FQNEAQ. CDR3 sequence (DNA): TGTGCCAGCAGCTTAGGGACAAGCTCCTACGAGCAGTACTTC. Its protein is CASSLGTSSYEQYF.

CDR3 protein: CATSRDRRTSYEQYF. The CDR3 region has the DNA TGTGCCACCAGCAGAGATCGCCGCACCTCCTACGAGCAGTACTTC. The J gene is TRBJ2-7, the V gene TRBV15, with unresolved D. With 0 bases removed from V and 0 bases from J, the gap between germline ends came to 9 bases. This CDR3 spans 15 amino acids. Germline values: CDR1 LNHNV, CDR2 YYDKDF (reference sequence).

This clonotype has only a few counts. The chain is built from TRBV6-1 and TRBJ1-1, with 7 bases identical to TRBD1. J gave up 2 bases and V 6 bases, and 15 bases lay outside the gene matches. Germline assignment: CDR1 MNHNS and CDR2 SASEGT. The CDR3 contains 17 residues. CDR3 loop: CASRTTGVGNSNTEAFF. The CDR3 bases are TGTGCCAGCAGAACCACAGGGGTCGGGAACAGTAACACTGAAGCTTTCTTT.

This clonotype was recorded a few times. The chain combines TRBV6-2 or TRBV6-3 with TRBJ2-1; TRBD1 agrees at 8 bases. This CDR3 has 16 amino acids. The germline CDR1 and CDR2 sequences are MNHEY and SVGEGT. The junction had 17 bases not matched to a gene; V was cut back by 4 bases and J by 12 bases. This CDR3 reads CASSSVQGAPTIVQFF. The CDR3 region has the DNA TGTGCCAGCAGTTCCGTCCAGGGGGCGCCTACAATAGTGCAGTTCTTC.

This clonotype was seen a handful of times. The V call is TRBV5-1, the J call TRBJ2-7; D not resolved. V was cut by 0 bases and J by 0 bases, with 13 bases left in between. CDR3 length equals 16 residues. In germline, CDR1 is SGHRS, CDR2 YFSETQ. This CDR3 reads CASSLEGGSFSYEQYF. CDR3 coding DNA: TGCGCCAGCAGCTTGGAGGGCGGCAGCTTCTCCTACGAGCAGTACTTC.

This rearrangement joins TRBV12-3 or TRBV12-4 to TRBJ2-7; 11 bases fit TRBD2. The length of the CDR3 is 13 residues. J was trimmed by 3 bases and V by 8 bases; bases with no gene match: 3. CDR3 coding DNA: TGTGCCAGCGAGACTAGCGGGAACTACGAGCAGTACTTC. This codes for CASETSGNYEQYF.

V gene TRBV9 combines with J gene TRBJ2-3; D gene unclear. The CDR3 totals 15 residues. Between the trimmed V and J ends, which lost 0 bases and 0 bases, there was a span of 8 bases. The germline gives CDR1 SGDLS, CDR2 YYNGEE. This CDR3 is CASSVGETSTDTQYF. DNA of the CDR3: TGTGCCAGCAGCGTAGGGGAAACTAGCACAGATACGCAGTATTTT.

This chain uses TRBV10-2 with TRBJ2-7; D perhaps matches TRBD2 (6 bases). With 2 bases removed from V and 7 bases from J, the gap between germline ends came to 12 bases. In germline, CDR1 is WSHSY, CDR2 SAAADI. The CDR3 loop spans 13 amino acids. In DNA form, the CDR3 reads TGCGCCAGCAGTGAGGGGCTGACTAGGGAGCAGTACTTC. It translates to CASSEGLTREQYF.

Ten or more counts support this clonotype. The chain joins TRBV12-3 or TRBV12-4 to TRBJ1-5; a weak D match, TRBD1 (5 bases). The CDR3 consists of 17 residues. V dropped 5 bases and J dropped 2 bases, with 19 bases sitting between them. CDR3 nucleotide sequence: TGTGCCAGCAGTCCACCCGTGGGGGATGTTGGCAATCAGCCCCAGCATTTT. Its translation: CASSPPVGDVGNQPQHF.

The chain employs TRBV28 and TRBJ1-5; tentative D call: TRBD1 (6 bases). The CDR3 is 15 residues long. The V gene's germline CDR1 is MDHEN and CDR2 SYDVKM. The V end lost 8 bases, the J end lost 3 bases, and 17 bases lay between the germline ends. DNA of the CDR3: TGTGCCAGCGACTCTGGGGACACACCCAATCAGCCCCAGCATTTT. This codes for CASDSGDTPNQPQHF.

This clonotype was picked up a small number of times. The chain uses TRBV4-2 and TRBJ2-7, with a possible D match to TRBD1 (5 bases). The germline CDR1 and CDR2 sequences are LGHNA and YNFKEQ. This CDR3 is 17 amino acids long. V lost 0 bases and J lost 5, with 20 bases in between. The CDR3 DNA is TGTGCCAGCAGCCAAGATCCCGCTGGGCAGGGCGACCACGAGCAGTACTTC. This gives the protein CASSQDPAGQGDHEQYF.

The chain links TRBV20-1 to TRBJ2-7; D is possibly TRBD1 or TRBD2 (6 bases each). The CDR3 extends over 14 amino acids. CDR1 is DFQATT, CDR2 SNEGSKA, per germline (reference sequence). V dropped 7 bases and J dropped 5 bases, with 21 bases sitting between them. This chain's CDR3 is CSVLQGAGRNEQYF. The DNA for the CDR3 is TGCAGTGTCCTACAGGGAGCGGGTCGCAACGAGCAGTACTTC.

The chain joins TRBV13 to TRBJ1-5; D uncertain. The CDR3 is made up of 13 amino acids. Germline CDR1 PRHDT, CDR2 FYEKMQ (reference sequence). V lost 2 bases, J lost 4 bases, and 6 bases lay in between. The CDR3 here is CASSLRDNQPQHF. DNA for the CDR3: TGTGCCAGCAGCTTAAGGGATAATCAGCCCCAGCATTTT.

This clonotype was counted only a few times. The chain has TRBV30 and TRBJ2-1; possible D gene TRBD1, 6 bases. The V gene's germline CDR1 is GTSNPN and CDR2 SVGIG (reference sequence). Between the trimmed V and J ends, which lost 3 bases and 4 bases, there was a span of 10 bases. The CDR3 is made up of 13 amino acids. Written as DNA, the CDR3 is TGTGCCTGGAGCGGACAGCTGTACAATGAGCAGTTCTTC. Protein sequence: CAWSGQLYNEQFF.

This clonotype has a handful of counts. DNA for the CDR3: TGCGCCAGCAGCCAAGTTTCGCAGGCCGAGCAGTACTTC. It specifies CASSQVSQAEQYF. This chain connects TRBV4-1 to TRBJ2-7; D ambiguous. V shed 1 base and J shed 6 bases, with 10 bases lying between them. The CDR3 has 13 residues. Germline CDR1 and CDR2: MGHRA and YSYEKL.

This chain joins TRBV28 and TRBJ2-1; 7 positions match TRBD1. Per the germline V gene, CDR1 is MDHEN and CDR2 is SYDVKM. V lost 5 bases and J lost 7; bases outside the gene matches: 11. The CDR3 extends over 15 amino acids. The DNA of the CDR3 is TGTGCCAGCAGTAGACGACAGGGTATTGTGAATGAGCAGTTCTTC. This encodes CASSRRQGIVNEQFF.

The V gene is TRBV7-2, the J gene TRBJ2-5; the D is unclear. This CDR3 comprises 15 residues. Germline V gene data show CDR1 as SGHTA and CDR2 as FQGNSA. Trimming left V 0 bases short and J 2 bases short, with 10 bases between. DNA for the CDR3: TGTGCCAGCAGCTTAGCGAAACAGCTACAAGAGACCCAGTACTTC. Residues: CASSLAKQLQETQYF.

The table lists this clonotype with a few counts. The rearrangement uses TRBV7-2 and TRBJ2-7; 10 bases are shared with TRBD1. Germline CDR1 SGHTA, CDR2 FQGNSA. V trimming: 2 bases; J trimming: 6 bases; junction bases outside the gene matches: 7. The CDR3 runs to 15 residues. CDR3 protein: CASSLIGTGAREQYF. The DNA for the CDR3 is TGTGCCAGCAGCTTAATCGGGACAGGGGCCCGCGAGCAGTACTTC. Full variable domain (remainder filled in from reference TRBV7-2 and TRBJ2-7): GAGVSQSPSNKVTEKGKDVELRCDPISGHTALYWYRQSLGQGLEFLIYFQGNSAPDKSGLPSDRFSAERTGGSVSTLTIQRTQQEDSAVYLCASSLIGTGAREQYFGPGTRLTVT.

The chain carries TRBV20-1 and TRBJ1-5, with D possibly matching TRBD1 (6 bases). Trimming stripped 2 bases from V and 2 bases from J, with 13 bases between. Per the germline V gene, CDR1 is DFQATT and CDR2 is SNEGSKA (reference sequence). The CDR3 covers 15 residues. CDR3 bases: TGCAGTGCTAGACCAGGGGCGGGAGGCAATCAGCCCCAGCATTTT. It codes for CSARPGAGGNQPQHF.

This clonotype has just a few counts. The V and J genes are TRBV12-3 or TRBV12-4 and TRBJ2-5; D gene uncertain. Between the trimmed V and J ends, which lost 6 bases and 5 bases, there was a span of 19 bases. The CDR3 length is 15 residues. CDR3 bases: TGTGCCAGCAGCCTCCCTGCCCCGTCCGACGAGACCCAGTACTTC. It specifies CASSLPAPSDETQYF.

This chain joins TRBV29-1 and TRBJ2-5, with a possible D match to TRBD2 (5 bases). The CDR3 runs to 14 residues. Trimming left V 2 bases short and J 4 bases short, with 14 bases between. CDR1 and CDR2 (germline): SQVTM, ANQGSEA. CDR3 protein: CSVESPRDRETQYF. The CDR3 DNA reads TGCAGCGTTGAATCCCCTCGGGATCGAGAGACCCAGTACTTC. Using reference TRBV29-1 and TRBJ2-5 for the parts outside the CDR3, the full variable domain is SAVISQKPSRDICQRGTSLTIQCQVDSQVTMMFWYRQQPGQSLTLIATANQGSEATYESGFVIDKFPISRPNLTFSTLTVSNMSPEDSSIYLCSVESPRDRETQYFGPGTRLLVL.

The table lists this clonotype with a few counts. This chain connects TRBV7-2 to TRBJ1-1; 7 nucleotides align to TRBD1. The CDR3 is made up of 16 amino acids. The junction had 11 bases not matched to a gene; V was cut back by 5 bases and J by 2 bases. The germline V gene encodes CDR1 SGHTA and CDR2 FQGNSA. The CDR3 DNA follows: TGTGCCAGCAGCCAGCCTTGGGACAGCTTAAACACTGAAGCTTTCTTT. Translation gives CASSQPWDSLNTEAFF.

The chain is built from TRBV15 and TRBJ2-7; D tentatively reads TRBD1 or TRBD2 (5 bases each). The end of the DNA aligns better with TRBJ2-5, so the J call may be wrong. Germline V gene data show CDR1 as LNHNV and CDR2 as YYDKDF (reference sequence). The CDR3 covers 14 residues. CDR3 sequence reads: CASSFPGREETQYF. The DNA for the CDR3 is TGTGCCAGCAGTTTCCCAGGCAGGGAGGAGACCCAGTACTTC.